These 9 T cell receptor beta chains originate from one sample sequenced in a study of Graves' ophthalmopathy and Graves' hyperthyroidism. RNA transcripts served as template for amplifying TCR beta CDR3 sequences. The authors performed first-round RT-PCR with HTBI primers and then a second-round multiplex PCR. TCRdb used MiXCR to reprocess the multiplex PCR reads, holding one entry per CDR3 protein. This sample yields 650,000 to 900,000 distinct CDR3 sequences, of which around 40% are seen a single time; approximately 43% belongs to the top ten. Sequencing was done on a sample of peripheral blood. All receptors come from an adult man with Graves' ophthalmopathy.

The chain couples TRBV24-1 to TRBJ1-5; 7 bases are shared with TRBD1. This CDR3 is 15 amino acids long. With 6 bases clipped from V and 6 bases from J, the junction kept 10 bases outside the gene matches. CDR1 is KGHDR, CDR2 SFDVKD, per germline. The CDR3 protein is CATSSGDSRGQPQHF. The CDR3 DNA sequence: TGTGCCACCAGTTCGGGGGACAGTCGAGGTCAGCCCCAGCATTTT.

In its sample, this clonotype was seen many times. The genes are TRBV7-9 and TRBJ2-5; 9 nucleotides align to TRBD1. The trim removed 4 bases at V and 5 bases at J, leaving 11 bases unmatched. The germline V gene encodes CDR1 SEHNR and CDR2 FQNEAQ (reference sequence). The CDR3 totals 16 residues. CDR3 sequence reads: CASSSSTGGRLETQYF. CDR3 coding DNA: TGTGCCAGCAGCTCCTCTACAGGGGGCCGTCTCGAGACCCAGTACTTC. Based on the CDR3 plus reference TRBV7-9 and TRBJ2-5, the full variable domain is DTGVSQNPRHKITKRGQNVTFRCDPISEHNRLYWYRQTLGQGPEFLTYFQNEAQLEKSRLLSDRFSAERPKGSFSTLEIQRTEQGDSAMYLCASSSSTGGRLETQYFGPGTRLLVL.

This clonotype was seen more than once but under ten times. The rearrangement joins TRBV20-1 to TRBJ2-7, with 10 bases that match TRBD2. Trimming cost V 2 bases and J 5 bases; bases outside gene matches: 6. This CDR3 region has 14 residues. Germline V CDR1 and CDR2: DFQATT, SNEGSKA (reference sequence). This CDR3 is CSARLAGALHEQYF. CDR3 coding DNA: TGCAGTGCTAGACTAGCGGGAGCTCTCCACGAGCAGTACTTC.

This clonotype was found a few times. The rearrangement joins TRBV7-2 to TRBJ2-3, with D perhaps matching TRBD1 (5 bases). The germline V gene encodes CDR1 SGHTA and CDR2 FQGNSA. There are 13 residues in the CDR3. V lost 7 bases and J lost 5, with 13 bases in between. The DNA for the CDR3 is TGTGCCAGCACCTCTCAGGGCCGAGATACGCAGTATTTT. It specifies CASTSQGRDTQYF.

This clonotype has a count of ten or more. The chain uses TRBV29-1 and TRBJ1-6, with a tentative D call TRBD1 (6 bases). The CDR3 is 15 amino acids. Trimming removed 8 bases at V and 10 bases at J, with 24 bases between. Looked up from germline, CDR1 is SQVTM and CDR2 is ANQGSEA. The CDR3 reads CSMAPLGGIGSPLHF. The DNA for the CDR3 is TGCAGCATGGCCCCCCTAGGGGGAATAGGGTCACCCCTCCACTTT.

As concerns this clonotype: Since no conserved phenylalanine or tryptophan closes the CDR3, a read error is the likely cause. The limits of the CDR3 on the DNA are not certain, so only TCRdb's listed CDR3 is given. The V call is TRBV10-3, the J call TRBJ1-4; TRBD1 was called by the table and not checked on the DNA. The CDR3 is 12 residues long, counting both termini. Germline V gene data show CDR1 as ENHRY and CDR2 as SYGVKD. The CDR3 loop reads CAISESTGAANY.

At least ten counts were recorded for this clonotype. The V and J genes are TRBV7-9 and TRBJ2-7; D is possibly TRBD1 or TRBD2 (6 bases each). This CDR3 contains 12 residues. V lost 8 bases and J lost 7, with 15 bases in between. CDR1 is SEHNR, CDR2 FQNEAQ, per germline (reference sequence). The CDR3 protein is CASGLGGKEQYF. Here the CDR3 DNA reads TGTGCCAGCGGGCTAGGGGGGAAAGAGCAGTACTTC.

Concerning this clonotype itself: A much bigger clone sits one base away, suggesting this may be a read error. This chain links TRBV25-1 with TRBJ2-6; 9 nucleotides match TRBD2. The CDR3 sequence is 21 residues long. Germline V gene data show CDR1 as MGHDK and CDR2 as SYGVNS. V lost 3 bases and J lost 2; bases outside the gene matches: 17. For the CDR3, the DNA is TGTGCCAGCAGTGATGAGTCCACGTGGTCAGCGGGAGGTACTGGGGCCAACGTCCTGACTTTC. It encodes CASSDESTWSAGGTGANVLTF.

The chain carries TRBV2 and TRBJ1-2, with 9 bases identical to TRBD1. With V trimmed by 7 bases and J by 8 bases, 17 bases remained unmatched. The CDR3 spans 16 residues. The germline V gene has CDR1 SNHLY and CDR2 FYNNEI. The chain's CDR3 is CASTLLATGGSGGYTF. The CDR3 bases are TGTGCCAGCACTCTATTAGCTACAGGGGGCAGTGGAGGCTACACCTTC.